This record looks at one TCR beta chain sequence and its context. As yet, its antigen is unknown. This entry is derived from a study of vaccination effects on CD4 cells after COVID-19. Study overall: The cohort was immunized with two doses of either the BNT162b2 or mRNA-1273 vaccine.

The table came from immunoSEQ multiplex PCR; TCRdb's copy has only in-frame clones and leaves some out. The table lists 25,000 to 35,000 clones, just over 70% of them singletons. V lost 0 bases and J 7 bases, leaving 10 bases between the germline ends. This CDR3 has 14 residues. Germline lookup yields CDR1 SGHRS and CDR2 YFSETQ. Study conclusions and caveats: Late in the post-vaccination period, infection-induced and vaccine-induced clones underwent marked clonal contraction. Small numbers of convalescent patients limited the study. It also lacked early post-infection timepoints.

Antigen-specific CD4+ T cells were expanded with viral peptide pools in the ViraFEST assay before sequencing. Cells that had been cultured for 10 days were the source of isolated CD4+ T cells. Infection with SARS-CoV-2 occurred in the person between March and December 2020, and PCR confirmed it. The rearrangement links TRBV5-1 to TRBJ1-4; perhaps TRBD1 as D (5 bases). The source material was CD4+ T cells from PBMCs cultured with a peptide pool, sampled before COVID-19 vaccination. This sequence originates from a human donor who had a prior SARS-CoV-2 infection. CDR3 sequence: CASSLAGLGEKLFF. DNA of the CDR3: TGCGCCAGCAGCTTGGCAGGGCTAGGTGAAAAACTGTTTTTT.